The sequence of this T cell receptor (beta chain) was determined in a study of radiotherapy plus CTLA-4 blockade in lung cancer. Study-level results: Peripheral blood showed expansion of tumor-derived TCR clones after radiotherapy and ipilimumab.

The CDR3 contains 13 residues. V was shortened by 6 bases and J by 1 base, with 9 bases between the two germline ends. The germline V gene has CDR1 MNHEY and CDR2 SMNVEV (reference sequence). The assay was immunoSEQ multiplex PCR, and TCRdb's table has in-frame clones only and misses some. Seen here are fewer than 85,000 clones, 85% to 90% observed once, and the top ten hold over 0.85%. As regards this clone: The target antigen is unknown.

The receptor was derived from a human donor with non-small cell lung cancer who had stable disease on radiotherapy plus ipilimumab. The V and J genes are TRBV27 and TRBJ1-1, with D maybe TRBD1 (5 bases). Sequences were derived from peripheral blood, sampled from a patient treated with radiotherapy plus ipilimumab. Here the CDR3 reads CASSRTWNTEAFF. The CDR3 DNA follows: TGTGCCAGCAGCCGGACATGGAACACTGAAGCTTTCTTT.